A single sample gave rise to the 25 T cell receptor beta chains below, sequenced in a study of technical replicates of blood from a few donors (dated by TCRdb to between 2016 and 2019). The library was generated by the immunoSEQ multiplex PCR assay. TCRdb limited this immuneACCESS table to in-frame rearrangements with V and J called. A share of clones is missing; checked studies link under half to unresolved V genes, and the rest is unexplained. The sample table holds 85,000 to 100,000 clones, of which 85% to 95% were seen once. The top ten hold under 0.3% of the sample. The source material was T cells isolated from PBMCs. Source of these receptors: a human donor in good health.

This chain uses TRBV29-1 with TRBJ2-5; 9 nucleotides agree with TRBD2. Germline V gene data show CDR1 as SQVTM and CDR2 as ANQGSEA. V shed 5 bases and J 3 bases; nucleotides not matched to a gene: 4. This CDR3 has 13 residues. CDR3 protein: CSVPTSGKETQYF. The CDR3 bases are TGCAGCGTTCCGACTAGCGGTAAAGAGACCCAGTACTTC.

The chain recombines TRBV6-6 with TRBJ2-7, with TRBD1 matching 12 bases. After removal of 7 bases from V and 9 bases from J, the junction contained 10 bases not matched to a gene. Germline CDR1 MNHNY, CDR2 SVGAGI (reference sequence). The CDR3 length is 14 residues. This chain's CDR3 is CASMWGQGASVQYF. CDR3 nucleotides: TGTGCCAGCATGTGGGGACAGGGGGCTTCGGTGCAGTACTTC.

This chain joins TRBV7-9 and TRBJ2-1, with D possibly being TRBD2 (6 bases). Germline values: CDR1 SEHNR, CDR2 FQNEAQ (reference sequence). V lost 8 bases and J lost 5, with 16 bases in between. CDR3 length equals 14 residues. The CDR3 DNA follows: TGTGCCAGCCTAAACTTAGCGGACCACAATGAGCAGTTCTTC. Protein: CASLNLADHNEQFF.

This chain connects TRBV6-5 to TRBJ2-7; D not certain. CDR1 is MNHEY, CDR2 SVGAGI, per germline. V was trimmed by 4 bases and J by 4 bases, leaving 8 bases between them. The CDR3 sequence is 12 residues long. The CDR3 here is CASSFDFYEQYF. The CDR3 nucleotides are TGTGCCAGCAGTTTTGACTTTTACGAGCAGTACTTC.

V usage is TRBV4-1 and J usage is TRBJ1-1; perhaps TRBD1 as D (5 bases). The CDR3 has 17 residues. The germline V and J ends were trimmed by 1 base and 3 bases, with 18 bases remaining between them. The germline V gene has CDR1 MGHRA and CDR2 YSYEKL. The CDR3 spells CASSQVGRRFTYTEAFF. In nucleotides, the CDR3 is TGCGCCAGCAGCCAAGTGGGGCGAAGGTTTACGTACACTGAAGCTTTCTTT.

This chain uses TRBV7-8 with TRBJ2-3; maybe TRBD2 (6 bases). V lost 3 bases, J lost 3 bases, and 7 bases lay in between. Germline V CDR1 and CDR2: SGHVS, FQNEAQ. The CDR3 contains 13 residues. The CDR3 reads CASSFGGTDTQYF. The CDR3 nucleotides are TGTGCCAGCAGCTTCGGGGGTACAGATACGCAGTATTTT.

The V call is TRBV6-5, the J call TRBJ1-2, with D perhaps TRBD1 (5 bases). CDR1 is MNHEY and CDR2 is SVGAGI in the germline V gene. V lost 5 bases and J lost 5, with 12 bases in between. This CDR3 region has 13 residues. CDR3 sequence (DNA): TGTGCCAGCAGTCAGACAGAATATTATGGCTACACCTTC. Amino acid sequence: CASSQTEYYGYTF.

The chain is built from TRBV10-3 and TRBJ2-2; TRBD2 agrees at 9 bases. The germline V gene encodes CDR1 ENHRY and CDR2 SYGVKD. This CDR3 is 19 amino acids long. The J segment lost 5 bases and the V segment lost 2 bases, leaving 15 bases of the junction unmatched. The CDR3 here is CAISEPPATREGRTGELFF. DNA of the CDR3: TGTGCCATCAGTGAGCCACCGGCAACGCGGGAGGGTCGGACCGGGGAGCTGTTTTTT.

This CDR3 is CASSPSPTSGIVRDTQYF. The CDR3, as DNA: TGTGCCAGTAGTCCAAGCCCGACTAGCGGGATAGTCAGAGATACGCAGTATTTT. The gene calls are TRBV19 and TRBJ2-3, with TRBD2 matching 11 bases. Trimming at V came to 5 bases and at J to 5 bases, leaving 15 bases not matched to a gene. The CDR3 length is 18 residues. In germline, CDR1 is LNHDA, CDR2 SQIVND (reference sequence).

The gene calls are TRBV28 and TRBJ1-2; the D gene is possibly TRBD1 (6 bases). The V and J ends lost 2 bases and 2 bases respectively, with 9 bases between them. This CDR3 contains 14 residues. CDR1 and CDR2 (germline): MDHEN, SYDVKM. CDR3 protein: CASSLGDRNYGYTF. Written as DNA, the CDR3 is TGTGCCAGCAGTTTAGGTGACAGGAACTATGGCTACACCTTC.

CDR3 loop: CASSPRSLTSGGTDTQYF. In nucleotides, the CDR3 is TGCGCCAGCAGCCCCCGAAGCTTGACTAGCGGGGGCACAGATACGCAGTATTTT. The chain employs TRBV4-1 and TRBJ2-3; 11 bases line up with TRBD2. The V gene's germline CDR1 is MGHRA and CDR2 YSYEKL. V was pared by 4 bases and J by 1 base, with 10 bases of the junction left unmatched. The CDR3 is 18 amino acids.

The chain uses TRBV6-6 and TRBJ2-3; D possibly corresponds to TRBD1 (5 bases). Germline V gene lookup returns CDR1 MNHNY and CDR2 SVGAGI (reference sequence). CDR3 length: 15 residues. Trimming shortened V by 5 bases and J by 0 bases, and 12 bases separated the two germline ends. DNA of the CDR3: TGTGCCAGCAGTGTGACAGATTCTAGCACAGATACGCAGTATTTT. Translated, it gives CASSVTDSSTDTQYF.

In its sample, this clone was seen once. This chain connects TRBV2 to TRBJ2-3; 13 positions agree with TRBD2. V lost 2 bases, J lost 5 bases, and 16 bases stayed unmatched. The CDR3 spans 20 residues. Germline loops: CDR1 SNHLY, CDR2 FYNNEI. The CDR3 DNA is TGTGCCAGCAGTGAATCAGGACTAGCGGGGGTCTCACCTATTAAAGATACGCAGTATTTT. This codes for CASSESGLAGVSPIKDTQYF.

The J gene is TRBJ2-3, the V gene TRBV9, with D possibly being TRBD2 (6 bases). Germline V lookup: CDR1 SGDLS, CDR2 YYNGEE. This CDR3 has 17 residues. V gave up 4 bases and J gave up 0 bases, with 18 bases separating them. CDR3 DNA sequence: TGTGCCAGCAGCATCCTCTCGGGGGTGGGGAGCACAGATACGCAGTATTTT. This encodes CASSILSGVGSTDTQYF.

J is TRBJ2-1 and V is TRBV5-4, with TRBD2 as a possible D gene (6 bases). Germline V gene data show CDR1 as SGHNT and CDR2 as YYREEE (reference sequence). V gave up 5 bases and J gave up 6 bases, with 15 bases separating them. The CDR3 runs to 14 residues. Here the CDR3 reads CASSSGGSGNEQFF. The CDR3 DNA sequence: TGTGCCAGCAGTTCCGGAGGGTCGGGCAATGAGCAGTTCTTC.

This clone appeared once. The chain employs TRBV6-1 and TRBJ1-2; D not resolved. The CDR3 runs to 15 residues. CDR1 and CDR2 (germline): MNHNS, SASEGT. The V gene lost 4 bases and the J gene lost 5 bases, with 17 bases spanning the gap. The CDR3 nucleotides are TGTGCCAGCAGTGCATCACCCCGGGATTCATATGGCTACACCTTC. Protein: CASSASPRDSYGYTF.

V usage is TRBV30 and J usage is TRBJ1-5, with no clear D. The CDR3 runs to 14 residues. Germline CDR1 is GTSNPN and CDR2 is SVGIG (reference sequence). The germline V and J ends were trimmed by 1 base and 3 bases, with 10 bases remaining between them. The CDR3 sequence: CAWSEGSVNQPQHF. In DNA, the CDR3 is TGTGCCTGGAGTGAAGGTAGCGTCAATCAGCCCCAGCATTTT.

The genes are TRBV7-9 and TRBJ1-2; no clear D gene. Deletions cut 4 bases from V and 7 bases from J, with 16 bases between. The length of the CDR3 is 14 residues. CDR1 and CDR2 (germline): SEHNR, FQNEAQ (reference sequence). The CDR3 sequence is CASSSGLASGGYTF. Written as DNA, the CDR3 is TGTGCCAGCAGCTCCGGCTTAGCGTCGGGTGGCTACACCTTC.

V is TRBV6-4 and J is TRBJ1-1; D may be TRBD1 (6 bases). Germline V lookup: CDR1 MRHNA, CDR2 SNTAGT. This CDR3 has 14 residues. V was trimmed by 0 bases and J by 6 bases, leaving 11 bases between them. The CDR3 DNA follows: TGTGCCAGCAGTGACTCTGGCAGGGGCGCTGAAGCTTTCTTT. Translation gives CASSDSGRGAEAFF.

The chain employs TRBV4-2 and TRBJ2-2; 12 bases match TRBD2. Trimming took 1 base from V and 7 from J; bases not matched to a gene: 16. CDR3 length: 20 residues. CDR1 LGHNA and CDR2 YNFKEQ come from the germline V gene. The CDR3 spells CASSQVPLDSSGRADGELFF. CDR3 DNA: TGTGCCAGCAGCCAAGTCCCCCTAGATTCTAGCGGGAGGGCTGACGGGGAGCTGTTTTTT.

The chain joins TRBV20-1 to TRBJ2-6, with TRBD1 as a possible D gene (6 bases). The germline V and J ends were trimmed by 0 bases and 13 bases, with 7 bases remaining between them. Germline V gene data show CDR1 as DFQATT and CDR2 as SNEGSKA (reference sequence). This CDR3 contains 11 residues. Here the CDR3 DNA reads TGCAGTGCTAGAGATCAGGGGGTCCTGACTTTC. Amino acid sequence: CSARDQGVLTF.

The chain combines TRBV19 with TRBJ1-6; 9 bases line up with TRBD1. This CDR3 contains 17 residues. The V gene end was trimmed by 7 bases and the J gene end by 8 bases; junction bases not matched to a gene: 15. Germline V CDR1 and CDR2: LNHDA, SQIVND (reference sequence). CDR3 bases: TGTGCCAGTAACTTAAAACCCGGGACAGGGAGAGATTCACCCCTCCACTTT. It is translated as CASNLKPGTGRDSPLHF.

This clone has a single count. V gene TRBV10-1 combines with J gene TRBJ2-1; D is unresolved. Trimming took 8 bases from V and 4 from J, leaving 12 bases between them. Germline lookup yields CDR1 WNHNN and CDR2 SYGVQD (reference sequence). This CDR3 is built from 13 residues. The CDR3 DNA reads as TGCGCCAGCCCTCTAGAGAGATACAATGAGCAGTTCTTC. Translating it yields CASPLERYNEQFF.

A note on this clone: At one of its ends the junction is not consistent with the germline gene, which may arise from a read error. V is TRBV7-9 and J is TRBJ1-2; no definite D call. Looked up from germline, CDR1 is SEHNR and CDR2 is FQNEAQ (reference sequence). The CDR3 has 11 residues. This CDR3 reads CASSFEESAFF. The CDR3 nucleotides are TGTGCCAGCAGCTTTGAGGAGTCCGCCTTCTTC.

The V gene is TRBV9, the J gene TRBJ1-2; D remains unclear. There are 14 residues in the CDR3. The V end was cut by 2 bases, the J end by 4 bases, with 12 bases between. Germline V gene lookup returns CDR1 SGDLS and CDR2 YYNGEE. The CDR3 spells CASSVEPPSYGYTF. CDR3 in DNA: TGTGCCAGCAGCGTCGAACCGCCCAGCTATGGCTACACCTTC.